Reported below is one T cell receptor beta chain. The data were taken from a study of blood T cell repertoires in COVID-19. Overall study: From the United States, Italy and Spain came samples of acute and convalescent COVID-19.

This study enrolled people aged 18 to 89 from 20 to 25 US geographic areas. Recovered status in Cohort 3 required two negative PCRs, clearance, or symptom resolution. This CDR3 contains 14 residues. Authors' analysis steps: Reference gene primers were amplified, and this amplification served to estimate nucleated cell counts. The repertoire was sequenced with immunoSEQ multiplex PCR; TCRdb's copy has only in-frame clones and lacks some. V and J calls and clone size are those listed in that table; D and trimming were worked out from the DNA. The table lists around 450,000 clones, about 92% of them singletons.

This TCR was sampled from a man younger than 35 who had recovered from COVID-19. Sequenced material: PBMCs or T cells enriched from blood (not recorded which). The chain recombines TRBV21-1 with TRBJ2-1; the listed D gene, TRBD2, was not tested against the DNA. TRBV21-1 is marked as a pseudogene. The CDR3 is CASSGTKYYNEQFF. For the CDR3, the DNA is TGTGCCAGCTCCGGGACTAAGTACTACAATGAGCAGTTCTTC.